The next 2 T cell receptor beta chains were all read from a single sample in a study of T-cell memory formation after mild COVID-19 listed by TCRdb under 2021. The method behind the library was 5' RACE. Instrument used: Illumina NovaSeq 6000. TCRdb reprocessing: public reads trimmed at Q25 with fastp, clones called with MiXCR, in-frame beta chains kept. CDR3 protein sequences are deduplicated, and each keeps its most common genes and DNA. The sample table records 350,000 to 550,000 distinct CDR3 sequences; over 15% of these occur just once. The ten largest clones add up to around a fifth of the sample. Input material: PBMCs or a T cell subset sorted from them (not recorded which). These receptors were obtained from a man aged 18 to 29 who had mild COVID-19 (a few samples of this study predate the infection). The sample titles of this study are shuffled in the database, so cell type and time point are left out; the donor was told from shared clones.

This clonotype was seen a handful of times. The CDR3 sequence is CASSRTGQGAYSPLHF. The CDR3 coding sequence is TGCGCCAGCAGCCGCACGGGACAGGGGGCCTATTCACCCCTCCACTTT. This chain joins TRBV4-1 and TRBJ1-6, with TRBD1 matching over 12 bases. This CDR3 is built from 16 residues. Unmatched junction bases numbered 6, after V lost 4 bases and J lost 8 bases. Germline CDR1 MGHRA, CDR2 YSYEKL.

This clonotype showed up just a few times. The V and J genes are TRBV7-8 and TRBJ2-7; D unclear. The germline V and J ends were trimmed by 6 bases and 9 bases, with 18 bases remaining between them. Germline loops: CDR1 SGHVS, CDR2 FQNEAQ. This CDR3 has 13 residues. The CDR3 DNA is TGTGCCAGCAGGCCCTGGACCTCGGTGGGGCAGTACTTC. Protein sequence: CASRPWTSVGQYF.